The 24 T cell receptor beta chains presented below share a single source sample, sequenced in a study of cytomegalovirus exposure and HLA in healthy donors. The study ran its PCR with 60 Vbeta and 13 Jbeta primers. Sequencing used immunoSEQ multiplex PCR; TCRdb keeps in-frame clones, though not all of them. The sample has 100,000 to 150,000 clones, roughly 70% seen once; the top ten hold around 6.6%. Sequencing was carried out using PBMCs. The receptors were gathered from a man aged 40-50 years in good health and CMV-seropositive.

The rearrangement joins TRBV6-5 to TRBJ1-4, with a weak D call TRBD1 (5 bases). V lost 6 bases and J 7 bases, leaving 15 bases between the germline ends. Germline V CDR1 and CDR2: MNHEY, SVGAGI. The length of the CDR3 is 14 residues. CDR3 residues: CASSQQERGEKLFF. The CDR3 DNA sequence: TGTGCCAGCAGCCAACAGGAACGTGGTGAAAAACTGTTTTTT.

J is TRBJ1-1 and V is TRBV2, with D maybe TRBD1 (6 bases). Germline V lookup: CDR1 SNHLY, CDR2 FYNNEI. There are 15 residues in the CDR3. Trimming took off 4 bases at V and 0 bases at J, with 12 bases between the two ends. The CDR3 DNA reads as TGTGCCAGCAGTGTACAGGGTTCCCTGAACACTGAAGCTTTCTTT. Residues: CASSVQGSLNTEAFF.

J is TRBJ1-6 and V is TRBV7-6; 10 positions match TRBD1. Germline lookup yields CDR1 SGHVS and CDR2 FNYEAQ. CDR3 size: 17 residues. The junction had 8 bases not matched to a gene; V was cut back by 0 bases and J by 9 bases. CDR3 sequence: CASSLALGTGEGSPLHF. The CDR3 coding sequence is TGTGCCAGCAGCTTAGCGCTGGGGACAGGGGAGGGTTCACCCCTCCACTTT.

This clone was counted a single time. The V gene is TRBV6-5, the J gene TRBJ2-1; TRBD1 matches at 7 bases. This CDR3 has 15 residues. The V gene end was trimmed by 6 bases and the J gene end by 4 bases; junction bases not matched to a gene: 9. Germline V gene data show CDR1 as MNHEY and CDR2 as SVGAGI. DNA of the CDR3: TGTGCCAGCAGCCCAGACAGGGATCCTTACAATGAGCAGTTCTTC. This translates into CASSPDRDPYNEQFF.

CDR3 bases: TGTGCCAGCAGCTTGGAGGGACAGGGCTACGAGCAGTACTTC. Its protein product is CASSLEGQGYEQYF. The genes are TRBV5-6 and TRBJ2-7, with 9 bases aligning to TRBD1. The CDR3 has 14 amino acids. J gave up 3 bases and V 0 bases, and 1 base lay outside the gene matches. Per the germline V gene, CDR1 is SGHDT and CDR2 is YYEEEE.

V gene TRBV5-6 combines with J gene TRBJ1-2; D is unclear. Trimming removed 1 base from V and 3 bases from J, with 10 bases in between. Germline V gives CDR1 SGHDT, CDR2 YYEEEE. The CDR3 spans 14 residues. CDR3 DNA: TGTGCCAGCAGCTTGAGTATGGAGGACTATGGCTACACCTTC. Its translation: CASSLSMEDYGYTF.

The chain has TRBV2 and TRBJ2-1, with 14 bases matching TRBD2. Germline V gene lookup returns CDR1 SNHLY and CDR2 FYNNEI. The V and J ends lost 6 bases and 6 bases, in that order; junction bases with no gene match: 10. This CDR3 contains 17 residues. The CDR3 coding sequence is TGTGCCAGCAGACGGAGACCCGGGACTAGCGGGGGCAATGAGCAGTTCTTC. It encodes CASRRRPGTSGGNEQFF.

Here the CDR3 reads CASSNPGQGSGNTIYF. For the CDR3, the DNA is TGTGCCAGCAGTAATCCGGGACAGGGCTCTGGAAACACCATATATTTT. The chain recombines TRBV25-1 with TRBJ1-3, with 9 positions matching TRBD1. The CDR3 is 16 residues long. V was pared by 5 bases and J by 0 bases, with 5 bases of the junction left unmatched. In germline, CDR1 is MGHDK, CDR2 SYGVNS.

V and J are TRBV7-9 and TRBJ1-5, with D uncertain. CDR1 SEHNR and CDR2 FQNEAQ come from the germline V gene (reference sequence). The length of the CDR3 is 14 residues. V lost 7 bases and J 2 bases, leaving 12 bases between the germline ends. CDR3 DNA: TGTGCCAGCACCAGCGGCCGGGGCAATCAGCCCCAGCATTTT. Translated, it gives CASTSGRGNQPQHF.

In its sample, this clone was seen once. As DNA, the CDR3 is TGTGCCAGCTCAAGCGACAGGGGGCAAGAGCAGTTCTTC. This codes for CASSSDRGQEQFF. The rearrangement uses TRBV18 and TRBJ2-1, with TRBD1 matching over 10 bases. This CDR3 is 13 amino acids long. J gave up 10 bases and V 5 bases, and 5 bases lay outside the gene matches. In germline, CDR1 is KGHSH, CDR2 LQKENI. Looking up the rest from reference TRBV18 and TRBJ2-1 gives the full variable domain: NAGVMQNPRHLVRRRGQEARLRCSPMKGHSHVYWYRQLPEEGLKFMVYLQKENIIDESGMPKERFSAEFPKEGPSILRIQQVVRGDSAAYFCASSSDRGQEQFFGPGTRLTVL.

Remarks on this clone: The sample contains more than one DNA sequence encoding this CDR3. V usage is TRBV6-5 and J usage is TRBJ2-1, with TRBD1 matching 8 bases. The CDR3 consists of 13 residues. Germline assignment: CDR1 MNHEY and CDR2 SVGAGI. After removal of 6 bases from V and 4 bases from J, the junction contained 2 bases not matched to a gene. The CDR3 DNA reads TGTGCCAGCAGACGACAGGGGTACAATGAGCAGTTCTTC. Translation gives CASRRQGYNEQFF.

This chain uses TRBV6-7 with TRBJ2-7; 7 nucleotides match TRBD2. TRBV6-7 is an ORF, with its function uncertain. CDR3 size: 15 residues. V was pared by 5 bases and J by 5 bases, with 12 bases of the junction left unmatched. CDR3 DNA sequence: TGTGCCAGCAGTGTTCCGGGACTAACAATCCACGAGCAGTACTTC. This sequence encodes CASSVPGLTIHEQYF.

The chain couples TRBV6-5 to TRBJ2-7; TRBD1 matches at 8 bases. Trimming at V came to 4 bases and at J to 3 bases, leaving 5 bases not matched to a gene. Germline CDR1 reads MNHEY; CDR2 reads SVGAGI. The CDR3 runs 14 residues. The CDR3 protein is CASSFRTGSYEQYF. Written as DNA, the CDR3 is TGTGCCAGCAGTTTCCGGACAGGGAGCTACGAGCAGTACTTC.

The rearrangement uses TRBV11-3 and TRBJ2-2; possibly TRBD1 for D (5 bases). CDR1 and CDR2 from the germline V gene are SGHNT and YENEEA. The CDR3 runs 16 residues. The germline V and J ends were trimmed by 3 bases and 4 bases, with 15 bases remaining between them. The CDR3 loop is CASSFRAGFTTGELFF. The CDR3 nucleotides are TGTGCCAGCAGCTTCAGGGCAGGGTTTACCACCGGGGAGCTGTTTTTT.

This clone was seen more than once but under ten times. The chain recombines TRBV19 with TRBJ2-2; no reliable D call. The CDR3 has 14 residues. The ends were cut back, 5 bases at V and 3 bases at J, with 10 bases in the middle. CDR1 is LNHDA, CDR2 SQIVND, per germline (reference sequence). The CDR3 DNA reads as TGTGCCAGTAGTGACAAGAGATACACCGGGGAGCTGTTTTTT. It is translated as CASSDKRYTGELFF.

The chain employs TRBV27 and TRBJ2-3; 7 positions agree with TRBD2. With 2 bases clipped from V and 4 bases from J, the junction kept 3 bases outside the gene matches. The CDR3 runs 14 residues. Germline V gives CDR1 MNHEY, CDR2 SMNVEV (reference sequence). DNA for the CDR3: TGTGCCAGCAGTTTACGGGGGAGGGCAGATACGCAGTATTTT. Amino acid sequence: CASSLRGRADTQYF.

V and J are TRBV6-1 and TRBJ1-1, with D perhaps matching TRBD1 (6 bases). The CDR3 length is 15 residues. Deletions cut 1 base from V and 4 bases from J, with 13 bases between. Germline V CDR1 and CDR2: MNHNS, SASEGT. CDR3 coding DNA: TGTGCCAGCAGTGAAGGGGCAGGGGTGAGCACTGAAGCTTTCTTT. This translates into CASSEGAGVSTEAFF.

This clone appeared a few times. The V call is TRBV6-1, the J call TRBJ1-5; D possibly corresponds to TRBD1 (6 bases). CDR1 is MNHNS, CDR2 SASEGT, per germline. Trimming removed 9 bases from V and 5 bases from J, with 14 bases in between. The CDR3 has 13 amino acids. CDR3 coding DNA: TGTGCCAGTTGTGGGACACCCGATCAGCCCCAGCATTTT. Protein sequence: CASCGTPDQPQHF.

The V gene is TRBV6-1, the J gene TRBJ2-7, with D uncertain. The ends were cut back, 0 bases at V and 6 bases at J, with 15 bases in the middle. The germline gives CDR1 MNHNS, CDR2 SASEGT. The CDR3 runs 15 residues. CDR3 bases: TGTGCCAGCAGTGAAGCTTACTCCCCCCTCTCCGAGCAGTACTTC. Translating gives CASSEAYSPLSEQYF.

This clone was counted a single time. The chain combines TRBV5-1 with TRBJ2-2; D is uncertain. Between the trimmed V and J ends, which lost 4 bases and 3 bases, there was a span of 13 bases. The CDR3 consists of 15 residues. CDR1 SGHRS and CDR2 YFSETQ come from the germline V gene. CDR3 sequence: CASSTGQDYTGELFF. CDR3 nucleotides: TGCGCCAGCAGCACGGGTCAAGACTACACCGGGGAGCTGTTTTTT.

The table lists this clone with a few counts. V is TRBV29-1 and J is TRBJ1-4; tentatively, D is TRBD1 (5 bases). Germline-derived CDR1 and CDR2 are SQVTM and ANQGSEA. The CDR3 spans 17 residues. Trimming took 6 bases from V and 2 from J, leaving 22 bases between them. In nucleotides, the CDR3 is TGCAGCGTCGGACTGGGGACTAGGGGAGGCACTAATGAAAAACTGTTTTTT. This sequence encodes CSVGLGTRGGTNEKLFF.

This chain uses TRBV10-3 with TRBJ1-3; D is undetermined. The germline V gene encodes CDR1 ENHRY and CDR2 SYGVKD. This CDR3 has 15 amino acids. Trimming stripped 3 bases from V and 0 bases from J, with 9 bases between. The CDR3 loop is CAISDEGSSGNTIYF. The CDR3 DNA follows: TGTGCCATCAGTGACGAGGGAAGCTCTGGAAACACCATATATTTT.

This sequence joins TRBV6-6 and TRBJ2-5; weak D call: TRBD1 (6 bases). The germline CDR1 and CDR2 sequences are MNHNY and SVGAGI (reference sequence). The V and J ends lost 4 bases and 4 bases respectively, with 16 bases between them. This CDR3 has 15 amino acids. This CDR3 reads CASSSGTPGPETQYF. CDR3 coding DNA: TGTGCCAGCAGTTCCGGGACACCCGGGCCAGAGACCCAGTACTTC.

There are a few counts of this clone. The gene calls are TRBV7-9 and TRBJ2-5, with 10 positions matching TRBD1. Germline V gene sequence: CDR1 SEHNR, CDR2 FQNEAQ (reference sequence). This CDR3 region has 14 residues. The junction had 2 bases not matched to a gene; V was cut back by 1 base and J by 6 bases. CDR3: CASSLGDRGQTQYF. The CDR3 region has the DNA TGTGCCAGCAGCTTAGGGGACAGGGGACAGACCCAGTACTTC.